The T cell receptor (beta chain) under discussion was sequenced for a study of T cells expressing NK-cell markers. Study-level information: Researchers got TCR beta repertoires out of sorted CD3+CD56+NKG2C+, CD3+CD56+NKG2C- and CD3+CD56-NKG2C+ T cells. One of the eight sequenced donors was seronegative, whereas the other seven were HCMV-seropositive. Notes on the study in general: These clonotypes additionally ranked first within the CD3+CD56-NKG2C+ fraction of several donors. As a fraction of CD8+ T cells, dominant NKG2C+ clonotypes reached about 1.0-7.5% in six donors.

TCRdb re-called the 5' RACE reads, yielding one record per CDR3 amino acid sequence without DNA. The sample table sets out over 200,000 distinct CDR3 sequences. Worth noting for this clonotype: Its antigen is unknown.

The CDR3 loop spans 13 amino acids. In germline, CDR1 is SNHLY, CDR2 FYNNEI. Sequencing was performed on blood T cells: a sorted CD56 or NKG2C T cell subset, CD4+ or CD8+ T cells, or bulk PBMC T cells (not recorded which). The TCR sequence derives from a man aged 18 to 29 in good health. The genes are TRBV2 and TRBJ1-5; there is no DNA to check the TCRdb D call of TRBD1. CDR3 loop: CASGQGDNQPQHF.